The source of this TCR beta chain is a study of T cells in Graves' hyperthyroidism and ophthalmopathy. The sample holds many counts of this clonotype. Diagnoses were made from clinical symptoms, serum measures (thyroxine and TRAb), thyroid ultrasound and orbital computed tomography. RNA transcripts were the template for amplifying TCR beta CDR3 regions. First-round RT-PCR targeting the TCR CDR3 was performed with the HTBI primer set. MiXCR was run by TCRdb on the multiplex PCR reads, yielding one entry per CDR3 protein. Among hundreds of thousands of distinct CDR3 sequences listed, less than 20% were seen once. Germline V gene lookup returns CDR1 MNHEY and CDR2 SVGEGT. CDR3 length equals 14 residues. V was pared by 6 bases and J by 4 bases, with 13 bases between.

The clonotype comes from a woman between 18 and 29 years old with Graves' ophthalmopathy. This chain connects TRBV6-2 or TRBV6-3 to TRBJ1-5; D may be TRBD1 (5 bases). Input material: blood. The CDR3, as DNA: TGTGCCAGCAGCAACGGGGCTGGGAATCAGCCCCAGCATTTT. It specifies CASSNGAGNQPQHF.